This T cell receptor beta chain was identified during a study of cytomegalovirus exposure and HLA in healthy donors. Study results and caveats: Sequencing probably produced one cluster of sequence variants that were highly shared. Testing in vitro showed three CMV-associated chains specific for CMV antigens.

With regard to this clone: Its antigen is undetermined.

The germline V gene encodes CDR1 LNHDA and CDR2 SQIVND (reference sequence). The CDR3 consists of 19 residues. The V end was cut by 5 bases, the J end by 0 bases, with 20 bases between. Vbeta (60) and Jbeta (13) primers were used in the PCR. Assay: immunoSEQ multiplex PCR; the TCRdb copy retains only in-frame clones and omits some. The data show some 130,000 clones, around 70% seen once. The material sequenced was PBMCs. The sequence was obtained from a male donor in good health and CMV-seronegative. This chain links TRBV19 with TRBJ2-6; weak D call: TRBD1 (5 bases). CDR3 protein: CASSEMGQAASSGANVLTF. CDR3 nucleotide sequence: TGTGCCAGTAGTGAGATGGGGCAGGCCGCCAGCTCTGGGGCCAACGTCCTGACTTTC.